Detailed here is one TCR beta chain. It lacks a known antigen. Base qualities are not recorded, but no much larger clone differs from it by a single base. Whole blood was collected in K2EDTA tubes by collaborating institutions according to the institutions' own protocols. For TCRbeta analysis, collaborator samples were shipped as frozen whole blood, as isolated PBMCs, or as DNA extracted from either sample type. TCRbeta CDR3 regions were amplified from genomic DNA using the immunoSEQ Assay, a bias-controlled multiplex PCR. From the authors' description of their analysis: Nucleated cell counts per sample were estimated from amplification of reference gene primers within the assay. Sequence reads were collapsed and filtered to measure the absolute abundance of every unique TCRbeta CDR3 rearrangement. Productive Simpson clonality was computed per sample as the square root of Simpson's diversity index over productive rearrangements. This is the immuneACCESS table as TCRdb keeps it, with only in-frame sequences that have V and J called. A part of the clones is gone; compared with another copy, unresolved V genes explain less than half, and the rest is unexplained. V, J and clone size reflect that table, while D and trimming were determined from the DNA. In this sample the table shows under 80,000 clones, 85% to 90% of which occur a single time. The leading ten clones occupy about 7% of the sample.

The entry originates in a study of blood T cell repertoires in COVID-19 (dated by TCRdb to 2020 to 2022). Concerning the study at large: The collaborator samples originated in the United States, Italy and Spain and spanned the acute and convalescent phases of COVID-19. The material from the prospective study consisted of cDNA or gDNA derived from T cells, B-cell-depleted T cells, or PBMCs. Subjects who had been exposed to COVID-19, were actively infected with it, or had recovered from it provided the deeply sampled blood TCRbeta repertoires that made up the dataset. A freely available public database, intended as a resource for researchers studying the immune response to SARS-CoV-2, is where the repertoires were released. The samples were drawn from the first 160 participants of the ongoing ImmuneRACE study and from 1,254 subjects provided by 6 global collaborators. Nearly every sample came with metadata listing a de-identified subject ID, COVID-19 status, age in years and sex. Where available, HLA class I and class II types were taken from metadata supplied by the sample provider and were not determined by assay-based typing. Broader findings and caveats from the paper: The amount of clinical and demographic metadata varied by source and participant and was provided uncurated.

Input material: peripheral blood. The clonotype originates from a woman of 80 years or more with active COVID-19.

The CDR3 here reads CASSFLSGRETQYF. The bases read TGTGCCAGCAGTTTCCTTAGCGGGAGAGAGACCCAGTACTTC. The chain uses TRBV28 and TRBJ2-5; 9 nucleotides in the junction match TRBD2. The CDR3 numbers 14 residues from cysteine through phenylalanine. The kept DNA is CDR3 alone, 42 bases in frame from the first base. As encoded in the germline V gene, CDR1 is MDHEN while CDR2 is SYDVKM. Compared with germline, V lacks 3 bases and J lacks 4 bases; bases without a gene match: 3.